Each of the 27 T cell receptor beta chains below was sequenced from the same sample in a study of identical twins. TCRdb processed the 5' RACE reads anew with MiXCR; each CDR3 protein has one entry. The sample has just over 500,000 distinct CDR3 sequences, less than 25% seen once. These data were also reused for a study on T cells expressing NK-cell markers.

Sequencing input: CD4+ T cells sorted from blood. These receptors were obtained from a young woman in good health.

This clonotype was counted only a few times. DNA of the CDR3: TGCAGTGCTAGAGAGGGTCCTCTCGGCACCGGGGAGCTGTTTTTT. Translated: CSAREGPLGTGELFF. This rearrangement joins TRBV20-1 to TRBJ2-2, with D unclear. Trimming removed 0 bases from V and 4 bases from J, with 12 bases in between. The CDR3 length is 15 residues. CDR1 and CDR2 (germline): DFQATT, SNEGSKA (reference sequence).

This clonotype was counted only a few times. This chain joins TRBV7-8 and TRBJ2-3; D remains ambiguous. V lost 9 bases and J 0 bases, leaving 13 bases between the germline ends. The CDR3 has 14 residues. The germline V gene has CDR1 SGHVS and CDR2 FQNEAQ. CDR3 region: CASQLAASTDTQYF. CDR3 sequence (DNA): TGTGCCAGTCAATTAGCAGCTAGCACAGATACGCAGTATTTT.

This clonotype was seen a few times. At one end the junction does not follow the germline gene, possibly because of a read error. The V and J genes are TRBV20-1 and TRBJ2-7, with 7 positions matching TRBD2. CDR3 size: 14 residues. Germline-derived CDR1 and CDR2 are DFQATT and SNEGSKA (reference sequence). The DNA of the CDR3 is TGCAGTGCTAGATGGTCTAGCGGTTCCTCCGAGCAGTACTTC. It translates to CSARWSSGSSEQYF.

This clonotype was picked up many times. The CDR3 DNA is TGTGCCAGCAGTTTACAGGGGGCTGGAAACACCATATATTTT. Its protein is CASSLQGAGNTIYF. The rearrangement joins TRBV12-3 or TRBV12-4 to TRBJ1-3, with TRBD1 identical over 7 bases. This CDR3 is 14 amino acids long. V shed 2 bases and J 2 bases; nucleotides not matched to a gene: 0.

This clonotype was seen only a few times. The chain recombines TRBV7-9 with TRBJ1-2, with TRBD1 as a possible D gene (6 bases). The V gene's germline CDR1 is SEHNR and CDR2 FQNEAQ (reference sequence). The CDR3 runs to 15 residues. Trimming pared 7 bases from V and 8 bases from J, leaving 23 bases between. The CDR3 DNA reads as TGTGCCAGCACCCCCCTCAGGGGTGGTTTTGGAGGCTACACCTTC. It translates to CASTPLRGGFGGYTF.

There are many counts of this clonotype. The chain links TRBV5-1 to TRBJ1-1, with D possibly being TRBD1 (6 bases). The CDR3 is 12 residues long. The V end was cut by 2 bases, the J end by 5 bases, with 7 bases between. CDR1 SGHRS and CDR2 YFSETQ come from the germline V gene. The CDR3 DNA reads TGCGCCAGCAGCTTAGACAGGACTGAAGCTTTCTTT. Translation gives CASSLDRTEAFF.

In nucleotides, the CDR3 is TGTGCCAGCAGCTTAGCCCGGACAGGGCCCTACAATGAGCAGTTCTTC. Residues: CASSLARTGPYNEQFF. The gene calls are TRBV7-6 and TRBJ2-1; 8 positions match TRBD1. Trimming took 0 bases from V and 2 from J; bases not matched to a gene: 3. This CDR3 comprises 16 residues. Germline assignment: CDR1 SGHVS and CDR2 FNYEAQ.

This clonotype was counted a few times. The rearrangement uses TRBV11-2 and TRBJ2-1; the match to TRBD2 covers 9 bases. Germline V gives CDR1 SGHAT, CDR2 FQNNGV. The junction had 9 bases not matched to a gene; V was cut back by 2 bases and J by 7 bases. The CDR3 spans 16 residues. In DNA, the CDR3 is TGTGCCAGCAGCTTAAAAGCGGGAGGCCGAAAAAATGAGCAGTTCTTC. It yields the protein CASSLKAGGRKNEQFF.

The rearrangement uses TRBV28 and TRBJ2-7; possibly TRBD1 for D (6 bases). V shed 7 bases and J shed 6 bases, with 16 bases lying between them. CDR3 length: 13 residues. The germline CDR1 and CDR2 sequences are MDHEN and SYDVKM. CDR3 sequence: CASKKTGFGEQYF. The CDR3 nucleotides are TGTGCCAGCAAAAAAACAGGGTTCGGCGAGCAGTACTTC.

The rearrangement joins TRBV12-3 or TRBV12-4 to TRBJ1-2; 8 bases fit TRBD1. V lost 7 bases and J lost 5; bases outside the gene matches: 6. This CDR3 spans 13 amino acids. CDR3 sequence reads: CASTQDRGYGYTF. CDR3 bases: TGTGCCAGCACCCAAGACAGGGGTTATGGCTACACCTTC.

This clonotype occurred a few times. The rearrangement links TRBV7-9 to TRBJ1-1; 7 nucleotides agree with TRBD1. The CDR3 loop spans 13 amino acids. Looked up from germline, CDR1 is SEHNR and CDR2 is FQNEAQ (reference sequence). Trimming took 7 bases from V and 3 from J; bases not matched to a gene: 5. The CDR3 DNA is TGTGCCAGCACCAACGACAGGGACACTGAAGCTTTCTTT. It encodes CASTNDRDTEAFF.

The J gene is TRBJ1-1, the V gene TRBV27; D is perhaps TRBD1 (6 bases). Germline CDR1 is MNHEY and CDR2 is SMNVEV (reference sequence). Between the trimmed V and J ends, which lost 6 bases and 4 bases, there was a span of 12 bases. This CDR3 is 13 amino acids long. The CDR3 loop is CASRNRAGTEAFF. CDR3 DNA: TGTGCCAGCAGAAACAGGGCCGGCACTGAAGCTTTCTTT.

The CDR3 sequence: CASSQLRQGAAGNTIYF. CDR3 sequence (DNA): TGTGCCAGCAGCCAACTCAGACAGGGGGCGGCCGGAAACACCATATATTTT. The chain combines TRBV11-2 with TRBJ1-3; 10 bases agree with TRBD1. CDR1 and CDR2 (germline): SGHAT, FQNNGV. The junction had 11 bases not matched to a gene; V was cut back by 5 bases and J by 4 bases. CDR3 size: 17 residues.

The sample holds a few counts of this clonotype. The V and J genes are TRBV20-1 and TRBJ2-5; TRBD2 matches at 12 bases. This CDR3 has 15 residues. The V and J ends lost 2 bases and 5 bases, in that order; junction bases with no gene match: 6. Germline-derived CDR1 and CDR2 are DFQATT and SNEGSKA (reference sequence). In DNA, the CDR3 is TGCAGTGCTAGACTAGCGGGAGGGAGAGGGGAGACCCAGTACTTC. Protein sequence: CSARLAGGRGETQYF.

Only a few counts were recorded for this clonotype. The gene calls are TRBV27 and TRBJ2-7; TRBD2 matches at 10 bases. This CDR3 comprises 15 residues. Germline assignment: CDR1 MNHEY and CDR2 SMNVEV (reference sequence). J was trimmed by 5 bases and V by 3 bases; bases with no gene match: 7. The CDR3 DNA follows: TGTGCCAGCAGTTTGGCGGCTAGCGGGAGCCACGAGCAGTACTTC. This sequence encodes CASSLAASGSHEQYF.

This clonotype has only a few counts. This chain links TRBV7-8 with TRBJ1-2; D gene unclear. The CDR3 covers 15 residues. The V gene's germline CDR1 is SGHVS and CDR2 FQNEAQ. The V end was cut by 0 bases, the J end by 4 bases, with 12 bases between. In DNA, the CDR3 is TGTGCCAGCAGCTTAGCCGGTCACAGTATCTATGGCTACACCTTC. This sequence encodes CASSLAGHSIYGYTF.

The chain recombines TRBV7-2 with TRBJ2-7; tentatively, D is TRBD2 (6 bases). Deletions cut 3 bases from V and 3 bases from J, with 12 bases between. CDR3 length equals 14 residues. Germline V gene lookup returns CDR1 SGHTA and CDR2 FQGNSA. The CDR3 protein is CASSLSAGGYEQYF. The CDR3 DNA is TGTGCCAGCAGCTTGTCTGCCGGGGGCTACGAGCAGTACTTC.

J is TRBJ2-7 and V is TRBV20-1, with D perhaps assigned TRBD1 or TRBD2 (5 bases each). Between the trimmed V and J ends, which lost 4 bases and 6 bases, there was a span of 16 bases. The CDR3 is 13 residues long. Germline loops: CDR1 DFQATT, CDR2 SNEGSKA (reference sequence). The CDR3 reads CSANETGTIEQYF. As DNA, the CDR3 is TGCAGTGCTAACGAAACCGGGACCATCGAGCAGTACTTC.

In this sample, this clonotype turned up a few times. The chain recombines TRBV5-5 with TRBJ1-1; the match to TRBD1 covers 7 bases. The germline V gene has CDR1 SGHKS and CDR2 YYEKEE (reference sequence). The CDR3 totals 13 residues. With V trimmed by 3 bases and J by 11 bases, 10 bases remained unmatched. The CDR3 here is CASSWIQDREAFF. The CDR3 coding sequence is TGTGCCAGCAGCTGGATACAAGACAGGGAGGCTTTCTTT.

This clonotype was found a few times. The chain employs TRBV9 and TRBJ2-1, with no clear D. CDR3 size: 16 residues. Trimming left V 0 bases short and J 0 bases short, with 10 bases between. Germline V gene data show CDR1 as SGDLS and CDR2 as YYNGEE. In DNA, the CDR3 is TGTGCCAGCAGCGTAGGTCAATCAAACTCCTACAATGAGCAGTTCTTC. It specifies CASSVGQSNSYNEQFF.

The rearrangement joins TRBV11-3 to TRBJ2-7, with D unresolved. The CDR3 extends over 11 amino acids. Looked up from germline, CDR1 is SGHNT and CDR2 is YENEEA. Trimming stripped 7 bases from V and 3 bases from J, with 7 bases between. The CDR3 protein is CASTSDYEQYF. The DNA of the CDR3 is TGTGCCAGCACCTCGGACTACGAGCAGTACTTC. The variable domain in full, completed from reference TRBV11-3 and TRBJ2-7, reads EAGVVQSPRYKIIEKKQPVAFWCNPISGHNTLYWYLQNLGQGPELLIRYENEEAVDDSQLPKDRFSAERLKGVDSTLKIQPAELGDSAVYLCASTSDYEQYFGPGTRLTVT.

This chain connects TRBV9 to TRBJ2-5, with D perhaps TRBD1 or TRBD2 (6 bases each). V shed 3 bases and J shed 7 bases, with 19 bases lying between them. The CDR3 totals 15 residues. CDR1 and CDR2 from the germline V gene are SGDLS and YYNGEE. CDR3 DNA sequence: TGTGCCAGCAGCGGAGACGTTAGCGGAGGGGGGACCCAGTACTTC. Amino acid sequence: CASSGDVSGGGTQYF.

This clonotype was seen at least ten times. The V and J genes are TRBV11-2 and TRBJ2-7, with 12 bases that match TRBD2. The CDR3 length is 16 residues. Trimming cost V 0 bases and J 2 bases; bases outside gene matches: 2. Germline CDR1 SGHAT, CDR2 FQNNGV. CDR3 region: CASSLELAGGPYEQYF. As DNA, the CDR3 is TGTGCCAGCAGCTTAGAGCTAGCGGGAGGGCCCTACGAGCAGTACTTC.

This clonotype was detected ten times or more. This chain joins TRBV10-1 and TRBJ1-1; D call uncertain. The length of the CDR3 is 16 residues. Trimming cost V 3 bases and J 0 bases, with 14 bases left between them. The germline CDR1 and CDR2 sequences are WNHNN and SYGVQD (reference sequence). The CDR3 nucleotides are TGCGCCAGCAGTGAAGCTCGCAGTACCATGAACACTGAAGCTTTCTTT. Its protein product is CASSEARSTMNTEAFF.

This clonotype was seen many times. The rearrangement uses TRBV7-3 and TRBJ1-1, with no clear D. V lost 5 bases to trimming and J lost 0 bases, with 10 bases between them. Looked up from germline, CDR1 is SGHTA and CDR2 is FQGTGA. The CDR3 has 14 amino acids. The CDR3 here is CASSPSSMNTEAFF. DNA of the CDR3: TGTGCCAGCAGCCCTTCTTCAATGAACACTGAAGCTTTCTTT.

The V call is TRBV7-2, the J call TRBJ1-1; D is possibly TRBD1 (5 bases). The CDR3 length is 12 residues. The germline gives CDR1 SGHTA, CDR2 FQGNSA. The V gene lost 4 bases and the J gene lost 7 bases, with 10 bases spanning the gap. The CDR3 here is CASSSPGLEAFF. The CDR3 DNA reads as TGTGCCAGCAGCTCCCCAGGGCTTGAAGCTTTCTTT.

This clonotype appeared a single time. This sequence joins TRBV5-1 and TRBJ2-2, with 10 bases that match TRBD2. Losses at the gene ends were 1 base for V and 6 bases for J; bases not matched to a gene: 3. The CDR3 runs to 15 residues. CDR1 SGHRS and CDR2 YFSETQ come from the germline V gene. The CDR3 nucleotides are TGCGCCAGCAGCTTGAAAGCGGGAGGGTCCGGGGAGCTGTTTTTT. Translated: CASSLKAGGSGELFF. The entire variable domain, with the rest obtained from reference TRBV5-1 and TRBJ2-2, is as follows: KAGVTQTPRYLIKTRGQQVTLSCSPISGHRSVSWYQQTPGQGLQFLFEYFSETQRNKGNFPGRFSGRQFSNSRSEMNVSTLELGDSALYLCASSLKAGGSGELFFGEGSRLTVL.